This record concerns one T cell receptor beta chain sequence. The antigen this receptor binds is unknown. One base away there is no much larger clone; base qualities are not given. Trimming costs V 4 bases and J 5 bases, and their ends lie 11 bases apart. The germline V gene (reference sequence) yields MNHNY for CDR1 and SVGAGI for CDR2. The CDR3 starts with the cysteine, ends with the phenylalanine, and has 13 residues. The CDR3 DNA has 39 bases and is translated from base 1. The sample is drawn from a study of T cells in localized non-small cell lung cancer (dated by TCRdb to 2020 to 2022). Regarding the study in general: The study examined T cell repertoires in 200 to 250 patients with early-stage NSCLC and compared tumors with uninvolved tumor-adjacent lungs. Of the NSCLC patients, around 130 were male and around 99 were female, and the mean age was approximately 69 years. The cohort consisted of approximately 240 treatment-naive NSCLC patients whose localized lung tumors had been resected. General study outcomes and caveats: A median of roughly 50 of the top 100 tumor clones turned up in the paired uninvolved adjacent lung, and approximately 30 of those clones also ranked among the top 100 of that same adjacent lung. Multi-region tumor sequencing was not performed, so intratumor heterogeneity could not be excluded. Longer overall survival was associated with higher blood T cell density, whereas shorter survival was associated with higher adjacent-lung clonality. Because the study design was exploratory, TCR variables were selected using unadjusted p-values without false-discovery rate correction. Uninvolved tumor-adjacent lung showed the highest T cell clonality, higher than tumor, which suggests more focused antigenic responses in the uninvolved tumor-adjacent lung.

At diagnosis, peripheral blood, uninvolved tumor-adjacent lung and tumor were collected and were preserved as a mix of fresh-frozen and FFPE material. For TCR repertoire profiling, blood samples were analyzed as peripheral blood mononuclear cells. The immunoSEQ Assay was used to sequence TCR beta CDR3 regions from DNA. In the original analysis: To compute T cell density, TCR beta template counts were normalized to usable DNA, which was estimated by amplifying housekeeping genes. Using the preseqR package, richness was estimated by extrapolating to 120,000 templates for tissue samples and 400,000 templates for PBMC samples. Clonality was defined as one minus Pielou's evenness. Tissue-enriched TCRs were identified through differential abundance testing performed on productive amino-acid clonotypes, with a minimum total count of 5 and an alpha of 0.1. The Jaccard Index and the Morisita Overlap Index were used to measure repertoire overlap between compartments. TCR beta CDR3s were clustered by GLIPH together with public tetramer-defined viral CDR3s, and at least three viral sequences plus V-gene enrichment were required for viral motifs. TCRdb took this table from immuneACCESS and kept in-frame rearrangements with V and J called. Such tables lack part of the clones; where checked against another copy, unresolved V genes explain under half of the gap, and the rest is unexplained. That table gives V, J and clone size, and the DNA gave D and trimming. This sample has about 82,000 clones in its table, and around 82% of those were observed once. The ten largest clones add up to around 21% of the sample.

The source of this sequence is a man aged 40-75 years with stage II squamous cell lung carcinoma. The specimen was PBMCs, collected before any cancer treatment. This sequence uses TRBV6-6 and TRBJ2-5; the D assignment is uncertain and may be TRBD1 or TRBD2, with 6 bases supporting each. The CDR3 sequence is CASSSPGAETQYF. The sequence in DNA is TGTGCCAGCAGTTCACCGGGGGCGGAGACCCAGTACTTC.